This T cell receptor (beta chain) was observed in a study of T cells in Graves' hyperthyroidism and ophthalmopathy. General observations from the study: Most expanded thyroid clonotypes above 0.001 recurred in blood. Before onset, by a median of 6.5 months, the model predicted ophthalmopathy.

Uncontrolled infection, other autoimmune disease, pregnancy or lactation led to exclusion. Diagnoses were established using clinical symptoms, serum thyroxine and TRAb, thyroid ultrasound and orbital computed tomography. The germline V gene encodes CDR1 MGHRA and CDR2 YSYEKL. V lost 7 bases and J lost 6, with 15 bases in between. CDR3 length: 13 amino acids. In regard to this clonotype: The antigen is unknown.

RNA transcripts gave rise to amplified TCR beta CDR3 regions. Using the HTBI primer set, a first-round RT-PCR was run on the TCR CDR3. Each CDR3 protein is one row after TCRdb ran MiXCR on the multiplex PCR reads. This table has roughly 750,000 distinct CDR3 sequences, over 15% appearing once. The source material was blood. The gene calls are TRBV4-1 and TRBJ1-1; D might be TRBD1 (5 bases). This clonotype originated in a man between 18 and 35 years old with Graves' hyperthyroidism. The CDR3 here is CASTKARDPEAFF. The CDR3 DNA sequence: TGCGCCAGCACGAAAGCCCGGGACCCTGAAGCTTTCTTT.